This TCR beta chain was identified in a study of CD8 T cells in Susac syndrome. V lost 4 bases to trimming and J lost 6 bases; unmatched junction nucleotides: 10. Germline CDR1 reads SQVTM; CDR2 reads ANQGSEA. This CDR3 has 14 amino acids. The authors reverse transcribed roughly 0.5 to 1 ug RNA with random hexamers. TCRdb re-called the immunoSEQ multiplex PCR reads with MiXCR, one entry per CDR3 protein. The sample lists about 47,000 distinct CDR3 sequences, 85% to 95% seen once, with roughly 0.4% in the top ten. The TCR was taken from a human donor in good health. Sequencing was done on a sample of CD8+ T cells from PBMCs. V gene TRBV29-1 combines with J gene TRBJ2-7, with TRBD2 identical over 9 bases. In DNA form, the CDR3 reads TGCAGCGTTGGGGCTAGCGGGACTATCGCCGAGCAGTACTTC. Residues: CSVGASGTIAEQYF.